A selection of T cell receptor beta chains follows, all from one sample in a study of blood T cell repertoires in COVID-19. Using immunoSEQ multiplex PCR, the repertoire was profiled, and TCRdb retains in-frame clones only, with some absent. The data hold 200,000 to 250,000 clones, with approximately 87% observed a single time. The sequenced material came from PBMCs or T cells enriched from blood (not recorded which). The receptors shown here come from a woman in her forties or fifties in a cohort exposed to, infected with or recovered from COVID-19 (not recorded which). Each CDR3 is given with its conserved first and last residue. D genes are given only for firm matches. Not all rows give a size; the values are once, few, many and, for expanded clones, a class.

V gene	J gene	D gene	clone size	CDR3 DNA	CDR3 protein
TRBV13	TRBJ2-1	.	.	TGTGCCAGCAGCTTGAGTAGCTCCTACAATGAGCAGTTCTTC	CASSLSSSYNEQFF
TRBV28	TRBJ2-2	TRBD2	.	TGTGCCAGCATAACTAGCGCATCGAACACCGGGGAGCTGTTTTTT	CASITSASNTGELFF
TRBV2	TRBJ1-2	.	.	TGTGCCAGCAAGGCAGGGATCGACTATGGCTACACCTTC	CASKAGIDYGYTF
TRBV14	TRBJ1-2	.	once	TGTGCCAGCAGCCAAGCCTTGAGCGGAGGGGAAGGCTACACCTTC	CASSQALSGGEGYTF
TRBV5-1	TRBJ2-7	TRBD2	.	TGCGCCAGCAGCTTGGTCACTAGCGGGGCCACCTACGAGCAGTACTTC	CASSLVTSGATYEQYF
TRBV4-1	TRBJ1-5	TRBD1	few	TGCGCCAGCAGCCAAGAGGACAGGGGCAATCAGCCCCAGCATTTT	CASSQEDRGNQPQHF
TRBV3-1/TRBV3-2	TRBJ1-2	.	.	TGTGCCAGCAGCCAAGTCAGGGTTGGCTACACCTTC	CASSQVRVGYTF
TRBV5-1	TRBJ1-1	.	.	TGCGCCAGCAGCGGAGCCAGGGGGAACACTGAAGCTTTCTTT	CASSGARGNTEAFF
TRBV6-5	TRBJ1-6	TRBD1	.	TGTGCCAGCAGTTATACAGGGGGCAGGTCACCCCTCCACTTT	CASSYTGGRSPLHF
TRBV7-2	TRBJ2-3	TRBD2	.	TGTGCCAGCAGCTTGACTAGCGGGGGGGCGCGAGATACGCAGTATTTT	CASSLTSGGARDTQYF
TRBV5-7	TRBJ1-1	TRBD1	.	TGTGCCAGCAGCCGGAGTGTACCGGACAGGGGGTTCGAGGGCACTGAAGCTTTCTTT	CASSRSVPDRGFEGTEAFF
TRBV7-3	TRBJ2-2	TRBD1	once	TGTGCCAGCAGCCCCTCAGGGGGCCCCGGGTACTTGAACACCGGGGAGCTGTTTTTT	CASSPSGGPGYLNTGELFF
TRBV9	TRBJ1-6	.	.	TGTGCCAGCAGCGTAGCTACCGTGAGCTCCTATAATTCACCCCTCCACTTT	CASSVATVSSYNSPLHF
TRBV11-2	TRBJ1-2	.	.	TGTGCCAGCAGCTATGGGGCGGGGGACCGACTATATGGCTACACCTTC	CASSYGAGDRLYGYTF
TRBV24-1	TRBJ2-4	.	.	TGTGCCACCAGTTTGGACCTAGCCAGGGGCATTCAGTACTTC	CATSLDLARGIQYF
TRBV15	TRBJ2-5	TRBD2	.	TGTGCCACCAGCCCACGCGGGGGGCGAGAGACCCAGTACTTC	CATSPRGGRETQYF
TRBV5-4	TRBJ1-3	TRBD1	.	TGTGCCAGCAGCTCCTTTGGACAGGGAAAATTTGGAAACACCATATATTTT	CASSSFGQGKFGNTIYF
TRBV7-2	TRBJ1-5	.	.	TGTGCCAGCAGCTTAGGGACAGCCTATAGAAGCAATCAGCCCCAGCATTTT	CASSLGTAYRSNQPQHF
TRBV14	TRBJ2-7	.	.	TGTGCCAGCAGCCAAGATCCATACTTCGGGGTGTACTTC	CASSQDPYFGVYF
TRBV4-3	TRBJ2-3	.	.	TGCGCCAGCAGCCGTAGTCGGCAGGGGCACACAGATACGCAGTATTTT	CASSRSRQGHTDTQYF
TRBV4-3	TRBJ1-3	.	.	TGCGCCAGCAGCCAAGACAGGGTCTCTGGAAACACCATATATTTT	CASSQDRVSGNTIYF
TRBV7-9	TRBJ1-1	.	.	TGTGCCAGCACCCCCGGGGGGGGCCCTGAAGCTTTCTTT	CASTPGGGPEAFF
TRBV6-5	TRBJ1-5	.	once	TGTGCCAGTATAGGGGTAAACAATCAGCCCCAGCATTTT	CASIGVNNQPQHF
TRBV30	TRBJ2-5	TRBD2	.	TGTGCCGGCGGGGGAAAGACCCAGTACTTC	CAGGGKTQYF
TRBV11-3	TRBJ2-7	.	.	TGTGCCAGCAGCCCTAGTAGGGGCTACGAGCAGTACTTC	CASSPSRGYEQYF
TRBV6-5	TRBJ1-1	TRBD1	.	TGTGCCAGCAGTTACAGGGGGCGGAAGACTGAAGCTTTCTTT	CASSYRGRKTEAFF
TRBV5-1	TRBJ2-1	TRBD1	.	TGCGCCAGCAGAGGACAGGGGGGCTACAATGAGCAGTTCTTC	CASRGQGGYNEQFF
TRBV9	TRBJ1-3	.	.	TGTGCCAGCAGCGCGACCCCCGGACAGAACTCTGGAAACACCATATATTTT	CASSATPGQNSGNTIYF
TRBV11-3	TRBJ1-5	TRBD1	.	TGTGCCAGCAGCTACCGGGACAGCTATAGCAATCAGCCCCAGCATTTT	CASSYRDSYSNQPQHF
TRBV9	TRBJ1-2	TRBD1	.	TGTGCCAGCAGCACCGGGACAGAGACCTTAGGCTACACCTTC	CASSTGTETLGYTF
TRBV15	TRBJ1-5	.	.	TGTGCCACCAGCACAAGGCAGGGTCAGCCCCAGCATTTT	CATSTRQGQPQHF